This TCR beta chain originates from a study of T-cell memory formation after mild COVID-19. Study details: TCR clusters mostly belonged to single donors. Whole-study findings and limits: Whereas later expanders leaned CD4+, clones contracting day 15 to 85 showed a balanced CD4/CD8 makeup. Memory sampled before infection contained some responding clones, suggesting cross-reactive memory joined.

Note on this clonotype: Its antigen is unidentified.

TCRdb reprocessed the 5' RACE reads with MiXCR, giving one entry per CDR3 protein. The sample comprises around 440,000 distinct CDR3 sequences, 15% to 20% of which are singletons, and around an eighth rests with the top ten. The V and J ends lost 3 bases and 5 bases respectively, with 14 bases between them. This CDR3 has 14 amino acids. Germline CDR1 KGHSH, CDR2 LQKENI. V usage is TRBV18 and J usage is TRBJ2-7, with D maybe TRBD1 (5 bases). The specimen was PBMCs or a T cell subset sorted from them (not recorded which). The clonotype was recovered from an adult woman who had mild COVID-19 (a few samples of this study predate the infection). Cell type and time point are not known. CDR3 DNA sequence: TGTGCCAGCTCACCGTATAGGGGTATGAACGAGCAGTACTTC. Translation: CASSPYRGMNEQYF.